The clone carrying this T cell receptor (beta chain) has a handful of counts. The data are from a study of shared clonotypes between healthy human individuals. The V end lost 6 bases, the J end lost 0 bases, and 12 bases lay between the germline ends. Germline-derived CDR1 and CDR2 are MGHRA and YSYEKL. The CDR3 length is 14 residues. Profiled with immunoSEQ multiplex PCR; TCRdb holds only in-frame clones, not every one. The sample shows under 200,000 clones, about 93% of them seen only once. This TCR was sampled from a woman younger than 45 in good health. The V call is TRBV4-1, the J call TRBJ2-7; D is unresolved. Sequencing was carried out using naive CD4+ T cells sorted from blood. Subset specified: CD45RA+ positively selected. CDR3 residues: CASRREVSSYEQYF. The CDR3 region has the DNA TGCGCCAGCAGACGTGAGGTTAGCTCCTACGAGCAGTACTTC.